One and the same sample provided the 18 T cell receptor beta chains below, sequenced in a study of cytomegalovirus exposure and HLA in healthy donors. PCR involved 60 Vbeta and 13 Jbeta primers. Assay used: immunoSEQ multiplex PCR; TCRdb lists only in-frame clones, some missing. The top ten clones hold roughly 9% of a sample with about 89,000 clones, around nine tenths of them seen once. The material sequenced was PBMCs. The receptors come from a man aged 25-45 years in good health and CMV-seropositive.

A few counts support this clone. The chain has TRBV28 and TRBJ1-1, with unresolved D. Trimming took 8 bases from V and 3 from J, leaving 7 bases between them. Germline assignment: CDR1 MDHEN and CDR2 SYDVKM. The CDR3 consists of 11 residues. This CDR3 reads CASRRYTEAFF. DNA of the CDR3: TGTGCCAGCCGGCGGTACACTGAAGCTTTCTTT.

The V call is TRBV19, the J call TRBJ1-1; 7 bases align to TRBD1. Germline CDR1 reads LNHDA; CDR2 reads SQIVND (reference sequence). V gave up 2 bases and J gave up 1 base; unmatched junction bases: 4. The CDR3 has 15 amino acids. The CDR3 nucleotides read TGTGCCAGTAGTATATTAGGGACAGCGAACACTGAAGCTTTCTTT. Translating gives CASSILGTANTEAFF.

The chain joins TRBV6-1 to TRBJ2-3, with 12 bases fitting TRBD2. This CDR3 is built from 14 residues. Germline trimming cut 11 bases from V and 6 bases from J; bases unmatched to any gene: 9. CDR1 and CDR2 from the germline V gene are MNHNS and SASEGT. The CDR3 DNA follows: TGTGCCTCCCGGACTAGCGGGATTGTGGATACGCAGTATTTT. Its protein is CASRTSGIVDTQYF.

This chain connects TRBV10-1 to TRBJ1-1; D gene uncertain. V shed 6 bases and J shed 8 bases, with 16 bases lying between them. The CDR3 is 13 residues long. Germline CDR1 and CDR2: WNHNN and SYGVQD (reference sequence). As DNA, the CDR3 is TGCGCCAGCAGCGATGGACTTCAGCCCGAAGCTTTCTTT. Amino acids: CASSDGLQPEAFF.

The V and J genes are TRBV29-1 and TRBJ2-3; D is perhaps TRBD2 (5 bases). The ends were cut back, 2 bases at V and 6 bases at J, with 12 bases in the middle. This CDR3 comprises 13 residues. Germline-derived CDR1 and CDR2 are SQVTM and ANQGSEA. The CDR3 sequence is CSVELGLRDTQYF. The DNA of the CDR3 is TGCAGCGTTGAACTCGGACTCCGGGATACGCAGTATTTT.

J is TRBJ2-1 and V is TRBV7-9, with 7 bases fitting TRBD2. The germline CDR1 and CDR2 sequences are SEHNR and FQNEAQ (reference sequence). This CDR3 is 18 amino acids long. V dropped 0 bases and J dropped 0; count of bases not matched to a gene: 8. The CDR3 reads CASSLAVYLAASYNEQFF. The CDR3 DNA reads TGTGCCAGCAGCTTAGCCGTCTATCTAGCGGCCTCCTACAATGAGCAGTTCTTC.

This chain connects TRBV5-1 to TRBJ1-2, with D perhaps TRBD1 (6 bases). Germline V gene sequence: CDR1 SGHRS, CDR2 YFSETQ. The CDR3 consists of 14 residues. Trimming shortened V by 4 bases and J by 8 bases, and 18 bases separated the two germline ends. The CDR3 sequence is CASSPSGGAQGYTF. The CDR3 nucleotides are TGCGCCAGCAGCCCGTCGGGGGGGGCGCAGGGCTACACCTTC. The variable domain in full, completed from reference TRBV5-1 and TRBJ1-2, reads KAGVTQTPRYLIKTRGQQVTLSCSPISGHRSVSWYQQTPGQGLQFLFEYFSETQRNKGNFPGRFSGRQFSNSRSEMNVSTLELGDSALYLCASSPSGGAQGYTFGSGTRLTVV.

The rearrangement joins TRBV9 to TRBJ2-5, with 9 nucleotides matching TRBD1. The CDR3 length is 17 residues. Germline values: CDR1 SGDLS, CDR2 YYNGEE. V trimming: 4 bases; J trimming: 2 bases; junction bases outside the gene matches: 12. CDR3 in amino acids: CASSPSPGQGYQETQYF. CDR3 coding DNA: TGTGCCAGCAGCCCATCACCGGGACAGGGATATCAAGAGACCCAGTACTTC. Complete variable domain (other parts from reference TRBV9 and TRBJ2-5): DSGVTQTPKHLITATGQRVTLRCSPRSGDLSVYWYQQSLDQGLQFLIQYYNGEERAKGNILERFSAQQFPDLHSELNLSSLELGDSALYFCASSPSPGQGYQETQYFGPGTRLLVL.

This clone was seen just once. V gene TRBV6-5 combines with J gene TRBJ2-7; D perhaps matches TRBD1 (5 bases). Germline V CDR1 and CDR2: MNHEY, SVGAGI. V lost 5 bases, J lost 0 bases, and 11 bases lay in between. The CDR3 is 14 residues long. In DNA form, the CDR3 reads TGTGCCAGCAGTGTGCAGGGATACTCCTACGAGCAGTACTTC. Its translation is CASSVQGYSYEQYF.

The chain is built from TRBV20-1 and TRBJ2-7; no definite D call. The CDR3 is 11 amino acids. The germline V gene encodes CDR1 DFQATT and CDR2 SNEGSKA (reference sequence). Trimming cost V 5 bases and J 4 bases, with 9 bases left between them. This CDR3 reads CSAGRRYEQYF. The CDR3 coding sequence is TGCAGTGCTGGTAGGAGATACGAGCAGTACTTC.

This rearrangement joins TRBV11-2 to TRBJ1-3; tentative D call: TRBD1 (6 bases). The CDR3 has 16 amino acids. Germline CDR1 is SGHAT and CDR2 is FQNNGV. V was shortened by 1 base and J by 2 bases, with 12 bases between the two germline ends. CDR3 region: CASSLVLGQTGNTIYF. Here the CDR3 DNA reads TGTGCCAGCAGCTTAGTGTTAGGACAGACTGGAAACACCATATATTTT.

CDR3 sequence reads: CASTERIGQGWTYEQYF. Here the CDR3 DNA reads TGTGCCAGCACTGAGAGAATCGGACAGGGGTGGACCTACGAGCAGTACTTC. This rearrangement joins TRBV28 to TRBJ2-7; 9 bases are shared with TRBD1. V dropped 7 bases and J dropped 2; count of bases not matched to a gene: 15. The CDR3 is 17 amino acids. CDR1 is MDHEN, CDR2 SYDVKM, per germline.

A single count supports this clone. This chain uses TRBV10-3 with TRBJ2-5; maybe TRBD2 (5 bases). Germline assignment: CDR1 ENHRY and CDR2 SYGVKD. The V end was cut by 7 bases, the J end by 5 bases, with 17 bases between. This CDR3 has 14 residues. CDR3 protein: CAIKGGTVLETQYF. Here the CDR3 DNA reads TGTGCCATCAAAGGAGGAACGGTTCTGGAGACCCAGTACTTC.

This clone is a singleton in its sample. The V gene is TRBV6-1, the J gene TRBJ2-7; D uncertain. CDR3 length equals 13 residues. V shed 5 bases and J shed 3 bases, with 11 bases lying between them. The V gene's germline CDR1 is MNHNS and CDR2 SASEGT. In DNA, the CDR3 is TGTGCCAGCAGTAAAGGGAACTACTACGAGCAGTACTTC. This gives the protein CASSKGNYYEQYF.

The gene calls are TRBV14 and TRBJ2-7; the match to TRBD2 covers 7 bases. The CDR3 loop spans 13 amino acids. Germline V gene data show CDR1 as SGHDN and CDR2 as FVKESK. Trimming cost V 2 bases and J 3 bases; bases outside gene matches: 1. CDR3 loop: CASSQSGDYEQYF. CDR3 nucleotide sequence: TGTGCCAGCAGCCAAAGCGGGGACTACGAGCAGTACTTC.

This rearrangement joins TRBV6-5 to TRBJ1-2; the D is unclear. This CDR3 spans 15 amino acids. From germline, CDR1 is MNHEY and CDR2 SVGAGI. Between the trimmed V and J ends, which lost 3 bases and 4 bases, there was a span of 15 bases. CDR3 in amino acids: CASSYYPRGGYGYTF. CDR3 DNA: TGTGCCAGCAGTTATTACCCCCGAGGAGGCTATGGCTACACCTTC.

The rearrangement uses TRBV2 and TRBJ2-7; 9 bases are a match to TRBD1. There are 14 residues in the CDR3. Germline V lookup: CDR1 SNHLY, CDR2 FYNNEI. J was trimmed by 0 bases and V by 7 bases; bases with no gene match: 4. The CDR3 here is CASTGQGFSYEQYF. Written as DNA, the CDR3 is TGTGCCAGCACGGGACAGGGATTCTCCTACGAGCAGTACTTC.

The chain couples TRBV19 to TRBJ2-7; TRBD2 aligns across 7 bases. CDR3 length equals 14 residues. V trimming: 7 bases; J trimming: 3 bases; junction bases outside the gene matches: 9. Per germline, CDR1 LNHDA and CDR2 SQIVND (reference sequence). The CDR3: CASTPPGGVYEQYF. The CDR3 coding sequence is TGTGCCAGTACCCCTCCGGGGGGTGTCTACGAGCAGTACTTC. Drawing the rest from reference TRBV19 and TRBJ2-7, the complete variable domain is DGGITQSPKYLFRKEGQNVTLSCEQNLNHDAMYWYRQDPGQGLRLIYYSQIVNDFQKGDIAEGYSVSREKKESFPLTVTSAQKNPTAFYLCASTPPGGVYEQYFGPGTRLTVT.